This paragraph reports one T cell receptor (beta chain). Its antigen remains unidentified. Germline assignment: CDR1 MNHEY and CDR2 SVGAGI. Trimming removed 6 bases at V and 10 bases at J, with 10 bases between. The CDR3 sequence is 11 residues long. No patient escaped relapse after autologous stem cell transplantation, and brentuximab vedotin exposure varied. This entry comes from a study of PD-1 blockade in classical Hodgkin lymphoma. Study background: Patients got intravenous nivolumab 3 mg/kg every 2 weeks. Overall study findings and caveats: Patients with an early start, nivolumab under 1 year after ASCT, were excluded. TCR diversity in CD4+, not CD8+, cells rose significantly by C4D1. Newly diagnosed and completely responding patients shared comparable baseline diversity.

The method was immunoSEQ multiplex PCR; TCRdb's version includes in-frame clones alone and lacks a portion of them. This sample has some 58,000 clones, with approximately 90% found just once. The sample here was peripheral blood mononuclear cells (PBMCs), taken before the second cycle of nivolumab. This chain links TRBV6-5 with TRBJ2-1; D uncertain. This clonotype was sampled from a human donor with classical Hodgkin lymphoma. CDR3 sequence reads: CASSPVDEQFF. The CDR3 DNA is TGTGCCAGCAGCCCTGTCGACGAGCAGTTCTTC.